The rows below give T cell receptor beta chains drawn from one sample of a study of blood T cell repertoires in COVID-19. Assay: immunoSEQ multiplex PCR; the TCRdb copy retains only in-frame clones and omits some. The sample contains roughly 240,000 clones, about four fifths of which appear only once. Sequencing was carried out using PBMCs or T cells enriched from blood (not recorded which). Receptor source: a middle-aged woman who had been exposed to COVID-19. CDR3s include the opening cysteine and the closing phenylalanine or tryptophan. D genes are given only for firm matches. The size field is filled for only some rows; it gives once, few, many or a size class.

len: 15
j_gene: TRBJ2-5
abundance: .
v_gene: TRBV4-2
d_gene: TRBD1
CDR3nt: TGTGCCAGCAGCAAGGGCGGACAGGGGACCGAGACCCAGTACTTC
CDR3aa: CASSKGGQGTETQYF

len: 14
j_gene: TRBJ2-5
abundance: .
v_gene: TRBV3-1/TRBV3-2
d_gene: .
CDR3nt: TGTGCCAGCAGCCAATACACGTACCAAGAGACCCAGTACTTC
CDR3aa: CASSQYTYQETQYF

len: 17
j_gene: TRBJ2-4
abundance: .
v_gene: TRBV4-3
d_gene: TRBD1
CDR3nt: TGCGCCAGCAGCCACGACGAACCGGGACAGGGAAAAAACATTCAGTACTTC
CDR3aa: CASSHDEPGQGKNIQYF

len: 13
j_gene: TRBJ1-2
abundance: .
v_gene: TRBV7-8
d_gene: TRBD1
CDR3nt: TGTGCCAGCAGCGCACAGGGGGCGAATGGCTACACCTTC
CDR3aa: CASSAQGANGYTF

len: 17
j_gene: TRBJ2-3
abundance: .
v_gene: TRBV11-2
d_gene: TRBD2
CDR3nt: TGTGCCAGCAGCTTAGCAGGGCTAGCGGGCGTTGCAGATACGCAGTATTTT
CDR3aa: CASSLAGLAGVADTQYF

len: 16
j_gene: TRBJ1-1
abundance: .
v_gene: TRBV3-1/TRBV3-2
d_gene: .
CDR3nt: TGTGCCAGCAGCCAAACATTAACGGGAGGGAACACTGAAGCTTTCTTT
CDR3aa: CASSQTLTGGNTEAFF

len: 11
j_gene: TRBJ1-2
abundance: .
v_gene: TRBV20-1
d_gene: .
CDR3nt: TGCAGTACCGACAAGAACTATGGCTACACCTTC
CDR3aa: CSTDKNYGYTF

len: 15
j_gene: TRBJ1-1
abundance: .
v_gene: TRBV7-2
d_gene: .
CDR3nt: TGTGCCAGCAGCTTAGTCCGGGGAGGGTACACTGAAGCTTTCTTT
CDR3aa: CASSLVRGGYTEAFF

len: 15
j_gene: TRBJ1-2
abundance: .
v_gene: TRBV2
d_gene: .
CDR3nt: TGTGCCAGCAGCGTTAATTCCGGGACATCAAGTGGCTACACCTTC
CDR3aa: CASSVNSGTSSGYTF

len: 13
j_gene: TRBJ1-2
abundance: .
v_gene: TRBV6-5
d_gene: .
CDR3nt: TGTGCCAGTCGGTCAGGCCCCCACTATGGCTACACCTTC
CDR3aa: CASRSGPHYGYTF

len: 14
j_gene: TRBJ1-1
abundance: .
v_gene: TRBV6-5
d_gene: TRBD1
CDR3nt: TGTGCCAGCAGGGGAACAGGGGTAAGGACTGAAGCTTTCTTT
CDR3aa: CASRGTGVRTEAFF

len: 14
j_gene: TRBJ2-1
abundance: few
v_gene: TRBV3-1/TRBV3-2
d_gene: TRBD2
CDR3nt: TGTGCCAGCAGCCGAGGACTAGCGGGGGCTGGTAGGTTCTTC
CDR3aa: CASSRGLAGAGRFF